The 19 T cell receptor beta chains in this list originate from one sample, sequenced in a study of blood T cell repertoires in COVID-19. Sequencing was performed with immunoSEQ multiplex PCR; in TCRdb, only in-frame clones are kept and a portion is missing. The data contain fewer than 90,000 clones, approximately 89% of them singletons. Material for sequencing was peripheral blood. These TCRs come from a man aged 45-65 years with active or convalescent COVID-19.

The V call is TRBV24-1, the J call TRBJ1-6, with D possibly being TRBD1 (5 bases). CDR1 is KGHDR, CDR2 SFDVKD, per germline. With 9 bases removed from V and 9 bases from J, the gap between germline ends came to 17 bases. CDR3 length: 14 amino acids. The CDR3 here is CATSSQGIGSPLHF. CDR3 bases: TGTGCCACCTCATCCCAGGGTATCGGTTCACCCCTCCACTTT.

The chain links TRBV2 to TRBJ1-1; 8 bases are shared with TRBD1. The CDR3 is made up of 14 amino acids. V was clipped by 5 bases and J by 5 bases; unmatched bases: 7. Germline V gene lookup returns CDR1 SNHLY and CDR2 FYNNEI. CDR3 protein: CASSRTGIRTEAFF. Here the CDR3 DNA reads TGTGCCAGCAGTAGGACAGGGATTAGGACTGAAGCTTTCTTT.

V usage is TRBV28 and J usage is TRBJ2-1, with 7 bases aligning to TRBD2. With 3 bases clipped from V and 3 bases from J, the junction kept 5 bases outside the gene matches. The germline V gene encodes CDR1 MDHEN and CDR2 SYDVKM. The CDR3 covers 15 residues. The CDR3 DNA is TGTGCCAGCAGTTTTGGGGGGGATCTCTACAATGAGCAGTTCTTC. Protein product: CASSFGGDLYNEQFF.

The V gene is TRBV18, the J gene TRBJ1-1, with TRBD1 as a possible D gene (5 bases). The V gene lost 8 bases and the J gene lost 0 bases, with 16 bases spanning the gap. Germline CDR1 is KGHSH and CDR2 is LQKENI. This CDR3 is 15 amino acids long. The CDR3 DNA reads as TGTGCCAGCCAAAGACAGACAGACATGAACACTGAAGCTTTCTTT. It encodes CASQRQTDMNTEAFF.

This rearrangement joins TRBV5-6 to TRBJ2-7; possibly TRBD1 for D (6 bases). Germline-derived CDR1 and CDR2 are SGHDT and YYEEEE. Trimming shortened V by 5 bases and J by 4 bases, and 10 bases separated the two germline ends. The CDR3 sequence is 12 residues long. The CDR3 DNA sequence: TGTGCCAGCAGTTTCGACAGGTACGAGCAGTACGTC. It yields the protein CASSFDRYEQYV.

The chain couples TRBV7-2 to TRBJ1-2; 9 nucleotides align to TRBD1. Germline assignment: CDR1 SGHTA and CDR2 FQGNSA. The junction had 4 bases not matched to a gene; V was cut back by 5 bases and J by 3 bases. The CDR3 extends over 14 amino acids. CDR3 residues: CASSPRTGDYGYTF. DNA of the CDR3: TGTGCCAGCAGCCCCCGGACAGGGGACTATGGCTACACCTTC.

This clone was found a few times. This chain joins TRBV13 and TRBJ1-6; 8 positions match TRBD1. This CDR3 is built from 15 residues. Trimming removed 5 bases from V and 10 bases from J; junction bases left unmatched: 10. Germline CDR1 is PRHDT and CDR2 is FYEKMQ (reference sequence). CDR3 DNA: TGTGCCAGCAGCCGACAGGGGTCGGTTGGGTCACCCCTCCACTTT. Translated: CASSRQGSVGSPLHF. The full variable domain, in which reference TRBV13 and TRBJ1-6 provide the parts outside the CDR3, is AAGVIQSPRHLIKEKRETATLKCYPIPRHDTVYWYQQGPGQDPQFLISFYEKMQSDKGSIPDRFSAQQFSDYHSELNMSSLELGDSALYFCASSRQGSVGSPLHFGNGTRLTVT.

V gene TRBV7-8 combines with J gene TRBJ1-1; D is uncertain. The CDR3 runs to 15 residues. Germline values: CDR1 SGHVS, CDR2 FQNEAQ. The V and J ends lost 3 bases and 0 bases respectively, with 11 bases between them. CDR3 amino acids: CASSFSVQMNTEAFF. The CDR3 DNA sequence: TGTGCCAGCAGCTTTTCCGTACAGATGAACACTGAAGCTTTCTTT.

The chain carries TRBV24-1 and TRBJ1-6, with D tentatively TRBD1 (6 bases). Trimming removed 5 bases from V and 4 bases from J, with 14 bases in between. Germline V gene lookup returns CDR1 KGHDR and CDR2 SFDVKD. CDR3 size: 16 residues. The CDR3, as DNA: TGTGCCACCAGTGTTTTAGGGGGACGGTATAATTCACCCCTCCACTTT. Amino acids: CATSVLGGRYNSPLHF.

Of note for this clone: The junction shows a germline mismatch at one end, possibly a read error. The chain recombines TRBV6-4 with TRBJ1-3, with 8 bases aligning to TRBD1. The CDR3 has 13 residues. Germline assignment: CDR1 MRHNA and CDR2 SNTAGT. CDR3 residues: CACRGHEGNTIYF. The CDR3 DNA reads as TGTGCCTGCAGGGGGCATGAGGGAAACACCATATATTTT.

This chain links TRBV7-2 with TRBJ2-3; 8 nucleotides align to TRBD2. The V gene's germline CDR1 is SGHTA and CDR2 FQGNSA. V lost 5 bases to trimming and J lost 0 bases; unmatched junction nucleotides: 4. This CDR3 has 15 amino acids. CDR3 protein: CASSLLAASTDTQYF. CDR3 DNA sequence: TGTGCCAGCAGCCTACTAGCGGCTAGCACAGATACGCAGTATTTT.

This chain links TRBV6-1 with TRBJ1-2, with D hard to call. Trimming stripped 3 bases from V and 7 bases from J, with 18 bases between. The CDR3 spans 15 residues. Germline CDR1 is MNHNS and CDR2 is SASEGT. The CDR3 DNA is TGTGCCAGCAGTGACCCCGATCCCCCCATCGGTGGCTACACCTTC. Protein: CASSDPDPPIGGYTF.

V is TRBV10-1 and J is TRBJ1-4; a weak D match, TRBD1 (6 bases). There are 16 residues in the CDR3. Per the germline V gene, CDR1 is WNHNN and CDR2 is SYGVQD (reference sequence). V was trimmed by 0 bases and J by 3 bases, leaving 11 bases between them. CDR3 protein: CASSESKAGANEKLFF. The DNA for the CDR3 is TGCGCCAGCAGTGAGTCGAAAGCAGGGGCTAATGAAAAACTGTTTTTT.

V usage is TRBV5-4 and J usage is TRBJ2-5; 7 bases are shared with TRBD2. Germline V gives CDR1 SGHNT, CDR2 YYREEE (reference sequence). Trimming cost V 1 base and J 2 bases; bases outside gene matches: 2. The CDR3 spans 14 residues. Written as DNA, the CDR3 is TGTGCCAGCAGCTTGAATAGCGGGCAAGAGACCCAGTACTTC. Amino acids: CASSLNSGQETQYF. Full variable domain (rest looked up from reference TRBV5-4 and TRBJ2-5): ETGVTQSPTHLIKTRGQQVTLRCSSQSGHNTVSWYQQALGQGPQFIFQYYREEENGRGNFPPRFSGLQFPNYSSELNVNALELDDSALYLCASSLNSGQETQYFGPGTRLLVL.

The J gene is TRBJ1-1, the V gene TRBV19, with TRBD1 matching over 8 bases. The CDR3 contains 15 residues. Germline CDR1 LNHDA, CDR2 SQIVND (reference sequence). The V gene end was trimmed by 5 bases and the J gene end by 0 bases; junction bases not matched to a gene: 5. The chain's CDR3 is CASSADRGMNTEAFF. In DNA form, the CDR3 reads TGTGCCAGTAGTGCAGACAGGGGAATGAACACTGAAGCTTTCTTT.

The V call is TRBV27, the J call TRBJ1-1; 7 positions match TRBD1. The V gene's germline CDR1 is MNHEY and CDR2 SMNVEV (reference sequence). V lost 8 bases and J lost 0; bases outside the gene matches: 6. This CDR3 spans 14 amino acids. The CDR3 DNA reads as TGTGCCAGCTGGGCCGGGACAGTGAACACTGAAGCTTTCTTT. Its translation: CASWAGTVNTEAFF.

The chain joins TRBV6-6 to TRBJ1-5; 9 positions match TRBD1. This CDR3 contains 16 residues. With 2 bases clipped from V and 2 bases from J, the junction kept 4 bases outside the gene matches. CDR1 is MNHNY, CDR2 SVGAGI, per germline (reference sequence). The CDR3 protein is CASSYPTGGGNQPQHF. CDR3 nucleotides: TGTGCCAGCAGTTACCCGACAGGGGGTGGCAATCAGCCCCAGCATTTT.

The V and J genes are TRBV4-1 and TRBJ2-1; TRBD2 might be the D (6 bases). In germline, CDR1 is MGHRA, CDR2 YSYEKL. The CDR3 is made up of 16 amino acids. V was shortened by 1 base and J by 4 bases, with 14 bases between the two germline ends. This CDR3 is CASSQGPRGEYNEQFF. CDR3 coding DNA: TGCGCCAGCAGCCAAGGGCCGCGGGGTGAATACAATGAGCAGTTCTTC.

The V call is TRBV6-1, the J call TRBJ2-1; TRBD1 matches 10 bases. The length of the CDR3 is 15 residues. The junction had 6 bases not matched to a gene; V was cut back by 7 bases and J by 3 bases. The germline CDR1 and CDR2 sequences are MNHNS and SASEGT. Here the CDR3 DNA reads TGTGCCAGCATTAAGGGACAGGGGAACTACAATGAGCAGTTCTTC. It codes for CASIKGQGNYNEQFF.